The present T cell receptor (beta chain) was sequenced within a study of blood T cell repertoires in COVID-19. At the level of the study: The samples span acute and convalescent COVID-19 from the United States, Italy and Spain. PBMCs, B-cell-depleted T cells, or T cells provided the cDNA or gDNA that made up the material.

In the authors' methods: The authors estimated nucleated cell counts from reference gene primer amplification. The repertoire was sequenced with immunoSEQ multiplex PCR; TCRdb's copy has only in-frame clones and lacks some. V and J calls and clone size are those listed in that table; D and trimming were worked out from the DNA. The sample has roughly 63,000 clones, 80% to 90% seen once; the top ten hold around 1.5%. Germline-derived CDR1 and CDR2 are SEHNR and FQNEAQ (reference sequence). Trimming cost V 5 bases and J 9 bases; bases outside gene matches: 15. This CDR3 has 16 residues. The rearrangement uses TRBV7-9 and TRBJ2-1; 8 positions match TRBD1. The sample was peripheral blood. This TCR derives from a man aged 60 to 75 with acute or convalescent COVID-19. CDR3 sequence reads: CASSRPGQAPRGEQFF. The CDR3 DNA reads as TGTGCCAGCAGCCGCCCGGGACAGGCGCCAAGGGGTGAGCAGTTCTTC. Drawing the rest from reference TRBV7-9 and TRBJ2-1, the complete variable domain is DTGVSQNPRHKITKRGQNVTFRCDPISEHNRLYWYRQTLGQGPEFLTYFQNEAQLEKSRLLSDRFSAERPKGSFSTLEIQRTEQGDSAMYLCASSRPGQAPRGEQFFGPGTRLTVL.